This T cell receptor beta chain was sequenced in a study of T cells in localized non-small cell lung cancer. The V gene's germline CDR1 is SGHRS and CDR2 YFSETQ. V gave up 7 bases and J gave up 1 base; unmatched junction bases: 2. CDR3 length equals 12 residues. Clones were read by immunoSEQ multiplex PCR, and TCRdb kept only the in-frame ones, dropping some. The sample records some 53,000 clones, more than 80% being singletons. The study, taken as a whole, reports: Appearance in adjacent lung was seen for a median about 58 of the top 100 tumor clones. The tumor had only one region sequenced, so heterogeneity remains possible. Exceeding tumor, uninvolved adjacent lung had the highest T cell clonality.

Worth noting for this clone: Its matching antigen is unknown.

The sequence came from a male donor older than 55 with stage III squamous cell lung carcinoma. The sample consisted of peripheral blood, taken before any cancer treatment. The J gene is TRBJ2-7, the V gene TRBV5-1, with TRBD1 matching over 7 bases. CDR3 amino acids: CASGQDSYEQYF. In DNA form, the CDR3 reads TGCGCCAGCGGACAGGATTCCTACGAGCAGTACTTC.